The 14 T cell receptor beta chains in this list originate from one sample, sequenced in a study of T cell responses to AZD1222 COVID-19 vaccine (dated by TCRdb to about 2021). The time point label of this sample denotes: about 28 days (+/-7) after the second vaccine dose. To prepare the library, the immunoSEQ multiplex PCR assay was applied. The clones in this table, taken by TCRdb from immuneACCESS, are in-frame only. Not every clone is retained; where verified, under half of the shortfall comes from an unresolved V gene, and the cause of the rest is unknown. This sample comprises around 270,000 clones, about 94% of them detected only once. Of the sample, around 0.6% falls within the top ten clones. Sequenced material: peripheral blood, taken 28 days after the second AZD1222 dose. These TCRs come from an adult who received the AZD1222 COVID-19 vaccine.

J is TRBJ2-1 and V is TRBV15; TRBD2 aligns across 7 bases. This CDR3 has 15 amino acids. Germline V lookup: CDR1 LNHNV, CDR2 YYDKDF (reference sequence). Unmatched junction bases numbered 6, after V lost 0 bases and J lost 7 bases. CDR3 DNA sequence: TGTGCCACCAGCAGAGATTTCCTCGGGGGGAATGAGCAGTTCTTC. It encodes CATSRDFLGGNEQFF.

The chain carries TRBV4-2 and TRBJ1-5, with D maybe TRBD1 (5 bases). The V end was cut by 0 bases, the J end by 0 bases, with 12 bases between. The CDR3 is 17 residues long. Germline V gene lookup returns CDR1 LGHNA and CDR2 YNFKEQ. Written as DNA, the CDR3 is TGTGCCAGCAGCCAAGATCGGGGGGGGGATAGCAATCAGCCCCAGCATTTT. Its protein is CASSQDRGGDSNQPQHF.

The chain joins TRBV7-9 to TRBJ1-1, with a possible D match to TRBD1 (5 bases). There are 13 residues in the CDR3. The germline CDR1 and CDR2 sequences are SEHNR and FQNEAQ (reference sequence). Trimming removed 5 bases from V and 4 bases from J, with 11 bases in between. The CDR3 sequence: CASSVWGGTEAFF. The CDR3 coding sequence is TGTGCCAGCAGCGTCTGGGGGGGCACTGAAGCTTTCTTT.

The CDR3 loop reads CASSMEAGVYEQYF. The CDR3 nucleotides are TGTGCCAGCAGCATGGAGGCAGGGGTCTACGAGCAGTACTTC. The gene calls are TRBV9 and TRBJ2-7, with D maybe TRBD1 (6 bases). The CDR3 spans 14 residues. Trimming shortened V by 4 bases and J by 3 bases, and 14 bases separated the two germline ends. Germline CDR1 is SGDLS and CDR2 is YYNGEE.

The chain employs TRBV24-1 and TRBJ2-2; TRBD2 matches 10 bases. Germline trimming cut 4 bases from V and 7 bases from J; bases unmatched to any gene: 14. Per the germline V gene, CDR1 is KGHDR and CDR2 is SFDVKD. This CDR3 is 18 amino acids long. The CDR3 here is CATSDPGLADRSNGELFF. The CDR3 DNA sequence: TGTGCCACCAGTGACCCCGGACTAGCGGACCGCTCGAACGGGGAGCTGTTTTTT.

The rearrangement joins TRBV5-6 to TRBJ2-3; the D gene is possibly TRBD2 (6 bases). V lost 0 bases, J lost 4 bases, and 12 bases lay in between. The CDR3 sequence is 15 residues long. The germline gives CDR1 SGHDT, CDR2 YYEEEE. CDR3 loop: CASSLDRGISDTQYF. DNA for the CDR3: TGTGCCAGCAGCTTGGACCGGGGGATCTCAGATACGCAGTATTTT.

This clone was seen only once. The genes are TRBV25-1 and TRBJ2-3; possibly TRBD2 for D (7 bases). The CDR3 has 13 amino acids. V shed 6 bases and J shed 10 bases, with 17 bases lying between them. Germline CDR1 reads MGHDK; CDR2 reads SYGVNS. The CDR3 DNA reads TGTGCCAGCAGAGGGGGGGCCGGGTATGCGCAGTATTTT. It specifies CASRGGAGYAQYF. The variable domain in full, with the rest retrieved from reference TRBV25-1 and TRBJ2-3, is EADIYQTPRYLVIGTGKKITLECSQTMGHDKMYWYQQDPGMELHLIHYSYGVNSTEKGDLSSESTVSRIRTEHFPLTLESARPSHTSQYLCASRGGAGYAQYFGPGTRLTVL.

This chain links TRBV2 with TRBJ2-1, with D tentatively TRBD1 (5 bases). The V and J ends lost 3 bases and 3 bases respectively, with 12 bases between them. The CDR3 extends over 15 amino acids. Germline V lookup: CDR1 SNHLY, CDR2 FYNNEI. The DNA of the CDR3 is TGTGCCAGCAGTGACCAGGGCTCCTACTACAATGAGCAGTTCTTC. This codes for CASSDQGSYYNEQFF.

In DNA form, the CDR3 reads TGTGCCAGCAGCTTAGGGGACGGGTATTCACCCCTCCACTTT. This gives the protein CASSLGDGYSPLHF. The gene calls are TRBV7-2 and TRBJ1-6; maybe TRBD1 (5 bases). V lost 1 base to trimming and J lost 8 bases, with 9 bases between them. The CDR3 loop spans 14 amino acids. CDR1 SGHTA and CDR2 FQGNSA come from the germline V gene.

The rearrangement uses TRBV7-8 and TRBJ1-1; 7 bases map to TRBD1. Unmatched junction bases numbered 6, after V lost 4 bases and J lost 4 bases. Germline CDR1 SGHVS, CDR2 FQNEAQ. The CDR3 has 14 residues. CDR3 in amino acids: CASSSRQGVTEAFF. The CDR3 DNA reads TGTGCCAGCAGCTCCCGACAGGGTGTCACTGAAGCTTTCTTT.

The CDR3 DNA reads as TGTGCCAGCAGCCCAGGACGGCTATACTATGGCTACACCTTC. Protein product: CASSPGRLYYGYTF. The rearrangement links TRBV3-1 (or the pseudogene TRBV3-2) to TRBJ1-2; D unclear. There are 14 residues in the CDR3. Per germline, CDR1 LGHDT and CDR2 YNNKEL (reference sequence). The V end lost 4 bases, the J end lost 3 bases, and 12 bases lay between the germline ends.

The chain links TRBV10-3 to TRBJ1-2; weak D call: TRBD1 (5 bases). Germline loops: CDR1 ENHRY, CDR2 SYGVKD. This CDR3 has 14 residues. Trimming cost V 3 bases and J 8 bases, with 16 bases left between them. CDR3 nucleotides: TGTGCCATCAGTGACCGGGACTCCCTGGGAGGCTACACCTTC. This translates into CAISDRDSLGGYTF.

This chain's CDR3 is CASSQGQGGEKLFF. The CDR3, as DNA: TGTGCCAGCAGCCAAGGACAGGGGGGTGAAAAACTGTTTTTT. The rearrangement joins TRBV9 to TRBJ1-4; 10 positions agree with TRBD1. J lost 7 bases, V lost 4 bases, and 4 bases had no gene match. The CDR3 consists of 14 residues. The germline V gene has CDR1 SGDLS and CDR2 YYNGEE. The full variable domain, rest sourced from reference TRBV9 and TRBJ1-4, is DSGVTQTPKHLITATGQRVTLRCSPRSGDLSVYWYQQSLDQGLQFLIQYYNGEERAKGNILERFSAQQFPDLHSELNLSSLELGDSALYFCASSQGQGGEKLFFGSGTQLSVL.

J is TRBJ2-7 and V is TRBV5-1; 8 positions agree with TRBD1. The CDR3 has 15 residues. The germline V gene encodes CDR1 SGHRS and CDR2 YFSETQ. J lost 2 bases, V lost 4 bases, and 8 bases had no gene match. The CDR3: CASSLIGQGPYEQYF. DNA for the CDR3: TGCGCCAGCAGCCTAATAGGACAGGGCCCCTACGAGCAGTACTTC. The entire variable domain, with the rest obtained from reference TRBV5-1 and TRBJ2-7, is as follows: KAGVTQTPRYLIKTRGQQVTLSCSPISGHRSVSWYQQTPGQGLQFLFEYFSETQRNKGNFPGRFSGRQFSNSRSEMNVSTLELGDSALYLCASSLIGQGPYEQYFGPGTRLTVT.